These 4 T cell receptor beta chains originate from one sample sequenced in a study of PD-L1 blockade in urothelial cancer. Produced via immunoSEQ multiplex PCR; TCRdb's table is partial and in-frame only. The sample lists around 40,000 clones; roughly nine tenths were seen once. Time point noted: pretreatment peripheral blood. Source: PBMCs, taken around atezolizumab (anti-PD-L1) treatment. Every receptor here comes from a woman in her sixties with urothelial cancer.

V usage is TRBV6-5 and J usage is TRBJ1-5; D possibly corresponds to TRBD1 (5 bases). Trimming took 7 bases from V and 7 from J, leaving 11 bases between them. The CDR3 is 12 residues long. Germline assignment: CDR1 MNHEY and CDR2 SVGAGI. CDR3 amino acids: CASNMQGQPQHF. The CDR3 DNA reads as TGTGCCAGCAACATGCAGGGACAGCCCCAGCATTTT.

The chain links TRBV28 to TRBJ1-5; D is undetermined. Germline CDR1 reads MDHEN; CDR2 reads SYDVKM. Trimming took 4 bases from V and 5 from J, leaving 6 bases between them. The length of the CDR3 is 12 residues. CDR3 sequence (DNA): TGTGCCAGCAGTTCGGGTGATCAGCCCCAGCATTTT. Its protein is CASSSGDQPQHF. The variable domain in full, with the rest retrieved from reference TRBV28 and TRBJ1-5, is DVKVTQSSRYLVKRTGEKVFLECVQDMDHENMFWYRQDPGLGLRLIYFSYDVKMKEKGDIPEGYSVSREKKERFSLILESASTNQTSMYLCASSSGDQPQHFGDGTRLSIL.

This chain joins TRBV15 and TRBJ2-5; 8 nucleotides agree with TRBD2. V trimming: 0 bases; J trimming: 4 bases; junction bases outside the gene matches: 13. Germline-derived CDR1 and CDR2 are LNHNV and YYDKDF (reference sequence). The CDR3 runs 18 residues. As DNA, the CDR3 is TGTGCCACCAGCAGAGACGTCAGCGGGAGCTTCAGAATAGAGACCCAGTACTTC. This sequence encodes CATSRDVSGSFRIETQYF.

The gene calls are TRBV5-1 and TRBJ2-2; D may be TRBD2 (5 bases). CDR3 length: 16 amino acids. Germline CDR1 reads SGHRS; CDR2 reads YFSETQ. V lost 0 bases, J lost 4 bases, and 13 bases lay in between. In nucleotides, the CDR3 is TGCGCCAGCAGCTTGGTTCCCGGGGTGGGCACCGGGGAGCTGTTTTTT. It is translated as CASSLVPGVGTGELFF. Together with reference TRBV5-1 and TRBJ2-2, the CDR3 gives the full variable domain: KAGVTQTPRYLIKTRGQQVTLSCSPISGHRSVSWYQQTPGQGLQFLFEYFSETQRNKGNFPGRFSGRQFSNSRSEMNVSTLELGDSALYLCASSLVPGVGTGELFFGEGSRLTVL.